This T cell receptor (gamma chain) was profiled in a study of intestinal T cells in coeliac disease. Findings and limits, study-wide: With TRG, approximately 96% of biopsies (51 of 54) were classified correctly. Multiple copies of a CDR3 amino acid sequence may be PCR duplicates.

For each case, the template was genomic DNA from ten roughly 5-µm formalin-fixed paraffin-embedded scrolls. The samples were fully anonymised formalin-fixed paraffin-embedded duodenal biopsies left over from diagnostic use. Using approximately 200 ng of biopsy DNA, TRG was amplified with LymphoTrack primers. TCRdb called clones anew from the multiplex PCR reads with CATT. The profile shows under 500 gamma-chain clones, 45% to 50% of them singletons. The germline gives CDR1 GITISATS, CDR2 ISYDGTV (reference sequence). With 10 bases clipped from V and 2 bases from J, the junction kept 16 bases outside the gene matches. The CDR3 length is 16 residues. This clone was seen only once. The antigen is unknown.

This rearrangement joins TRGV9 to TRGJP2. The sequence came from a human donor who served as a control with a normal duodenal biopsy, not a healthy volunteer. Sequenced material: a duodenal biopsy. The CDR3 nucleotides read TGTGCCTTTGTGGGAGGTGTCCTCAGTAGTGATTGGATCAAGACGTTT. This sequence encodes CAFVGGVLSSDWIKTF.